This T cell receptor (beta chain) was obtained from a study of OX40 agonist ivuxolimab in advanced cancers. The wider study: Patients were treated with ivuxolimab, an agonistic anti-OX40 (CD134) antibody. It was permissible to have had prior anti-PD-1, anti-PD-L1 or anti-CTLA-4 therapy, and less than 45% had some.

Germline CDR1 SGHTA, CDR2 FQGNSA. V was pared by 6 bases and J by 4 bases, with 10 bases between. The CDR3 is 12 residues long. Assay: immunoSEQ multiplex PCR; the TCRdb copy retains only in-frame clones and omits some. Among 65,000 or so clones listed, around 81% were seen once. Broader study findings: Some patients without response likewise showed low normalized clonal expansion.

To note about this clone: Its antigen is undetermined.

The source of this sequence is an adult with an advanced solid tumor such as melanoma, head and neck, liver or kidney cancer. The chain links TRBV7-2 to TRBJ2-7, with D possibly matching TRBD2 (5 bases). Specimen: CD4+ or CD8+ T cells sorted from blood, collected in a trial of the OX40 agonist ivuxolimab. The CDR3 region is CASREDGYEQYF. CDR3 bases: TGTGCCAGCAGGGAGGACGGATACGAGCAGTACTTC.